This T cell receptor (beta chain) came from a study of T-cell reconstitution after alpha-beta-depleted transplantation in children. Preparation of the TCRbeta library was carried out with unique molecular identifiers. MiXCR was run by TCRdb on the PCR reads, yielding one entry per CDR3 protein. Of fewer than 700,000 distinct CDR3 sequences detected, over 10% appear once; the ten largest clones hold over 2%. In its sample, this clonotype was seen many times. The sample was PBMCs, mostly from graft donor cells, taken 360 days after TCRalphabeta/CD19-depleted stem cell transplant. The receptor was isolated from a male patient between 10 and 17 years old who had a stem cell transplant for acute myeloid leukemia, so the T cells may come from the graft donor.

CDR3 protein: CSARGQGIGEKLFF. DNA for the CDR3: TGCAGTGCTAGAGGACAGGGGATAGGGGAAAAACTGTTTTTT. The chain couples TRBV20-1 to TRBJ1-4, with TRBD1 matching over 8 bases. From germline, CDR1 is DFQATT and CDR2 SNEGSKA (reference sequence). CDR3 length equals 14 residues. J gave up 8 bases and V 1 base, and 6 bases lay outside the gene matches.